This T cell receptor beta chain was found in a study of PD-1 blockade in mismatch repair-deficient tumors listed by TCRdb under 2017. At the level of the whole study: The trial enrolled more than 85 consecutive patients with some twelve mismatch repair-deficient cancer types between late 2013 and 2016, all previously treated and progressing. Tumor-associated T cell clones in the peripheral blood of patients responding to PD-1 blockade were tracked using deep sequencing of TCR CDR3 regions.

The protocol used for the library was the immunoSEQ multiplex PCR assay. In TCRdb, the immuneACCESS table is reduced to in-frame sequences with V and J assigned. These tables do not hold every clone; where another copy was compared, an unresolved V gene accounts for under half, and the others remain unexplained. The sample records about 60,000 clones, more than 70% of which are singletons. The ten largest clones capture approximately 15% of the sample. The full study reports these points: Rapid expansion after pembrolizumab followed by contraction, generally before radiologic responses, was shown by tumor-resident clones, which were often undetectable in blood before treatment.

This clone was seen only once. Its binding antigen is unknown. Per-base quality was not reported, and no clone a single base away is much larger than it. For every enrolled patient, mismatch repair deficiency was confirmed by either polymerase chain reaction or immunohistochemistry. TCR sequencing was carried out for a few patients who responded to pembrolizumab therapy. Pembrolizumab PD-1 blockade was prospectively tested in advanced mismatch repair-deficient cancers, regardless of tissue of origin, in the phase II trial. Serial peripheral blood T cell samples were collected before and at multiple times after starting PD-1 blockade. Blood sampling times were reported as weeks after the first pembrolizumab dose. Compared with germline, V lacks 3 bases and J lacks 3 bases; bases without a gene match: 12. The germline V gene (reference sequence) supplies CDR1 GTSNPN and CDR2 SVGIG. The CDR3 runs 16 amino acids, cysteine and phenylalanine included. Left in the record is the CDR3 DNA by itself, 48 bases read in frame from the first base.

Rearrangement joined TRBV30 to TRBJ2-7, with 9 bases aligning to TRBD1. This sample comprised peripheral blood, obtained 52 weeks after starting pembrolizumab. This clonotype was sampled from an adult with mismatch repair-deficient cancer. In nucleotide form, the sequence is TGTGCCTGGAGCCTCCACTCCGGGACAGGGCTCTACGAGCAGTACTTC. Its coded protein is CAWSLHSGTGLYEQYF.